This entry concerns a single TCR beta chain. There is no known antigen for this receptor. Within one base of it there is no much larger clone, and no base qualities were kept. The collaborating institutions used their own protocols to collect whole blood in K2EDTA tubes. For TCRbeta analysis, collaborator samples were shipped as frozen whole blood, as isolated PBMCs, or as DNA extracted from either sample type. Deletion took 3 bases off V and 5 bases off J, with a span of 16 bases between the germline ends. Including cysteine and phenylalanine, the CDR3 has 15 amino acids. The read is trimmed to its CDR3 DNA, 45 bases read in frame from base 1. CDR1 and CDR2, per the germline V gene, are MNHEY and SVGEGT. TCRbeta CDR3 regions were amplified from genomic DNA using the immunoSEQ Assay, a bias-controlled multiplex PCR. The paper's data handling went like this. Nucleated cell counts per sample were estimated from amplification of reference gene primers within the assay. Sequence reads were collapsed and filtered to measure the absolute abundance of every unique TCRbeta CDR3 rearrangement. For each sample, productive Simpson clonality was calculated as the square root of Simpson's diversity index across productive rearrangements. TCRdb's version of the immuneACCESS table is confined to in-frame rearrangements and falls short of the full clone set. An unresolved V gene accounts for under half of the shortfall where checked; the remainder is of unknown origin. That table gives V, J and clone size, and the DNA gave D and trimming. The table for this sample lists 95,000 to 110,000 clones; roughly 80% of them were counted only once. Over 4% of the sample is taken by the ten largest.

The data stem from a study of blood T cell repertoires in COVID-19 (dated by TCRdb to 2019 to 2021). With respect to the entire study: The collaborator samples originated in the United States, Italy and Spain and spanned the acute and convalescent phases of COVID-19. HLA class I and class II types, where available, came from metadata supplied by the sample provider rather than from assay-based typing. A freely available public database, intended as a resource for researchers studying the immune response to SARS-CoV-2, is where the repertoires were released. Subjects who had been exposed to COVID-19, were actively infected with it, or had recovered from it provided the deeply sampled blood TCRbeta repertoires that made up the dataset. The sample metadata nearly always contained a de-identified subject ID, COVID-19 status, age in years and sex. The material from the prospective study consisted of cDNA or gDNA derived from T cells, B-cell-depleted T cells, or PBMCs. The samples were drawn from two sources: the first 160 participants of the ongoing ImmuneRACE study, and over 950 subjects contributed by 6 global collaborators.

The full study reports these points: Clinical and demographic metadata were provided uncurated, with the amount varying by source and participant.

The chain joins TRBV6-2 or TRBV6-3 to TRBJ1-1, with a weak D call of TRBD1 (6 bases match). The sequence came from a human donor in a cohort sampled during active COVID-19. Sequenced sample: peripheral blood. The CDR3 sequence is CASSYKQGKATEAFF. The nucleotide sequence reads as follows: TGTGCCAGCAGTTATAAACAGGGTAAGGCAACTGAAGCTTTCTTT.